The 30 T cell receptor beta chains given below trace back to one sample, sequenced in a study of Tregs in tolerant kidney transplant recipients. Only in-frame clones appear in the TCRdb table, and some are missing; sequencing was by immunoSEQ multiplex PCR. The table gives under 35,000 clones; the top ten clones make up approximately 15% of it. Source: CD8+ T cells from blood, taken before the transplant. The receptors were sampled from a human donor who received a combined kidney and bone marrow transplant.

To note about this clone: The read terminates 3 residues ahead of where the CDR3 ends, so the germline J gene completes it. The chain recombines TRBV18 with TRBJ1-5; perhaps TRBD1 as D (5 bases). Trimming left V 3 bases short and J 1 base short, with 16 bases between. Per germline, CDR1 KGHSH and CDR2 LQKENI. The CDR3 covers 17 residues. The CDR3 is CASSPGRTLGSNQPQHF. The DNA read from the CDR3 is TGTGCCAGCTCACCGGGTAGGACATTAGGCAGCAATCAGCCC.

The sequenced CDR3 bases are TGCAGCGTTGAGGAAGCTAGCTCCTACAATGAG. Protein: CSVEEASSYNE. The entire CDR3 reads CSVEEASSYNEQFF. This rearrangement joins TRBV29-1 to TRBJ2-1; unclear D gene. The read falls 3 residues short of the CDR3 end, and the missing part is taken from the germline J gene. This CDR3 spans 14 amino acids. Germline CDR1 is SQVTM and CDR2 is ANQGSEA. The V end was cut by 3 bases, the J end by 0 bases, with 9 bases between.

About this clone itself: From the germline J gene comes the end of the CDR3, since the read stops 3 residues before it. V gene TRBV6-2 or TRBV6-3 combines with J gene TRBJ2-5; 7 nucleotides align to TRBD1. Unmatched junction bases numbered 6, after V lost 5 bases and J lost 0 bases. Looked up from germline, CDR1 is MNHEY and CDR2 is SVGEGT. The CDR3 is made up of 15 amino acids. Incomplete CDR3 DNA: TGTGCCAGCAGTCCAGACAGGGTGTACCAAGAGACC. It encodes CASSPDRVYQET. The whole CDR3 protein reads CASSPDRVYQETQYF.

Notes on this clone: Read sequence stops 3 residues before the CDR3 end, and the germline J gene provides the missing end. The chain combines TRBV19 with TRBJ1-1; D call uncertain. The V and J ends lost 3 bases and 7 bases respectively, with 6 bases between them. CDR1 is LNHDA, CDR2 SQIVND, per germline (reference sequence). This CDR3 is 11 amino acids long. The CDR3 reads CASSMPLEAFF. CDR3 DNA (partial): TGTGCCAGTAGTATGCCACTTGAA.

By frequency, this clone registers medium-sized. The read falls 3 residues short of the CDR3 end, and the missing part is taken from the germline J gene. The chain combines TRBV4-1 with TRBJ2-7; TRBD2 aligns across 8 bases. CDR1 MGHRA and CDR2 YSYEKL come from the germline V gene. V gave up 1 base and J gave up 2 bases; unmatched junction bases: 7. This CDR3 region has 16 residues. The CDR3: CASSQGTGGLAYEQYF. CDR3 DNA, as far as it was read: TGCGCCAGCAGCCAAGGCACGGGGGGACTAGCCTACGAG.

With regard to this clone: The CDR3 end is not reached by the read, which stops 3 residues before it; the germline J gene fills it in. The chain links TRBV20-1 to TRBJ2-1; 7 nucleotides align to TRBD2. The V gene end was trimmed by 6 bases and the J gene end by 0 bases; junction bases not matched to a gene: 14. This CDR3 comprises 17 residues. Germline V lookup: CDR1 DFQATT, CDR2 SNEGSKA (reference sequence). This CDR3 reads CSASPGTGGGSYNEQFF. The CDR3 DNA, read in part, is TGCAGTGCCAGTCCCGGGACGGGCGGGGGCTCCTACAATGAG.

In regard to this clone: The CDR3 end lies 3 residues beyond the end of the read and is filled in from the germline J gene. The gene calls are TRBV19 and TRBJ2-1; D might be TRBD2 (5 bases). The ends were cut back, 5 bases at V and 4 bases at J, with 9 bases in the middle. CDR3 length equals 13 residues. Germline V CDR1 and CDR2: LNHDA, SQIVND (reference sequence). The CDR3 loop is CASSSRVYNEQFF. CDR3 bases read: TGTGCCAGTAGTTCGCGGGTTTACAATGAG.

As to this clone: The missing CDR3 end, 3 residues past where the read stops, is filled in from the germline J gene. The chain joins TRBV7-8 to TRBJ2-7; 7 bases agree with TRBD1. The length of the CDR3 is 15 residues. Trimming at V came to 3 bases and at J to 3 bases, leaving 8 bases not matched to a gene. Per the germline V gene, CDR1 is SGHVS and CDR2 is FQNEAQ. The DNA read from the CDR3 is TGTGCCAGCAGCTTCCCCGACAGGGTGGGCTACGAG. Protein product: CASSFPDRVGYE. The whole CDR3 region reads CASSFPDRVGYEQYF. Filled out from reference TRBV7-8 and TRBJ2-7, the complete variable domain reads GAGVSQSPRYKVAKRGQDVALRCDPISGHVSLFWYQQALGQGPEFLTYFQNEAQLDKSGLPSDRFFAERPEGSVSTLKIQRTQQEDSAVYLCASSFPDRVGYEQYFGPGTRLTVT.

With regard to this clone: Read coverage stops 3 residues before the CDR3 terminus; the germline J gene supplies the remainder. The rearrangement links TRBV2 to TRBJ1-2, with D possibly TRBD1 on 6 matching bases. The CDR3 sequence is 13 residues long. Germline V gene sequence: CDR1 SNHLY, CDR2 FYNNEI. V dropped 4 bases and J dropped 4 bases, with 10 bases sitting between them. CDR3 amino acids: CASSGQGGYGYTF. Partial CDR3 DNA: TGTGCCAGCAGTGGGCAAGGGGGCTATGGC.

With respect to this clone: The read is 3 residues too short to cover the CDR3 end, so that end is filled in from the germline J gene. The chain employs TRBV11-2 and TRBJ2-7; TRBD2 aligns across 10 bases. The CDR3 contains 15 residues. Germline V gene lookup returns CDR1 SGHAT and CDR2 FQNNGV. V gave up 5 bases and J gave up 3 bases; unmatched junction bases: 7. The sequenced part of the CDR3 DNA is TGTGCCAGCAGCCTAGGACTAGCGGAGATCTACGAG. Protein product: CASSLGLAEIYE. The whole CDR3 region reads CASSLGLAEIYEQYF.

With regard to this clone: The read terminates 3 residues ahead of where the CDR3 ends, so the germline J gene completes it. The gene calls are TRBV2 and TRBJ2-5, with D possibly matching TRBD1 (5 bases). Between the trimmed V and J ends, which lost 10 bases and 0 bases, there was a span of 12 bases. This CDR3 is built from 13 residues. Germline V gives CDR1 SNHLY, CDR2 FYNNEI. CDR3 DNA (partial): TGTGCCACCCGACAGATGGACCAAGAGACC. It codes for CATRQMDQET. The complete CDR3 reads CATRQMDQETQYF.

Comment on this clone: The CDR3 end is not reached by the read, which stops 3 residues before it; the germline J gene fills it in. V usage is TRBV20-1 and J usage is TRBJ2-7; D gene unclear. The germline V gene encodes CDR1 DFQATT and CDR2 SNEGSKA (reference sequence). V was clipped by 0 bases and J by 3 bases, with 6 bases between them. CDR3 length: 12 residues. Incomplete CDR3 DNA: TGCAGTGCTAGAGATCGTTTCTACGAG. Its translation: CSARDRFYE. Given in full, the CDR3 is CSARDRFYEQYF.

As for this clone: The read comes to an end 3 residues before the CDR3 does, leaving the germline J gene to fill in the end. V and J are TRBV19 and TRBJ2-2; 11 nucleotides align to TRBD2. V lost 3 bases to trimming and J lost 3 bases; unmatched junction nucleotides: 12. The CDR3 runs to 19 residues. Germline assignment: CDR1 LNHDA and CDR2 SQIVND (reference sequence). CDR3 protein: CASSIPGSLAGGDTGELFF. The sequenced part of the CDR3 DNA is TGTGCCAGTAGTATCCCTGGATCTTTAGCGGGAGGGGACACCGGGGAG.

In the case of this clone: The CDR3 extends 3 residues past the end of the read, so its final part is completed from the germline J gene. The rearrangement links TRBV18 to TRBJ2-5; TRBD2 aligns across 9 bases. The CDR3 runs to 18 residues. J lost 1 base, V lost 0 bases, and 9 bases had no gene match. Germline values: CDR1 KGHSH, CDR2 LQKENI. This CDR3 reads CASSPPKPGLAVQETQYF. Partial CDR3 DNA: TGTGCCAGCTCACCACCCAAGCCGGGACTAGCCGTCCAAGAGACC.

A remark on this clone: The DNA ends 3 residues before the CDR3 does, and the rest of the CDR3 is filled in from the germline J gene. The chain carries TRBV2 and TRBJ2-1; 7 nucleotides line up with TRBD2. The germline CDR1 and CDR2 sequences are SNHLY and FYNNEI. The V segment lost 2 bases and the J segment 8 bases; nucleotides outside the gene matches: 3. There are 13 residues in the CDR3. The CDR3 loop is CASSERGRDEQFF. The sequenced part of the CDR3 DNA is TGTGCCAGCAGTGAACGGGGGAGGGATGAG.

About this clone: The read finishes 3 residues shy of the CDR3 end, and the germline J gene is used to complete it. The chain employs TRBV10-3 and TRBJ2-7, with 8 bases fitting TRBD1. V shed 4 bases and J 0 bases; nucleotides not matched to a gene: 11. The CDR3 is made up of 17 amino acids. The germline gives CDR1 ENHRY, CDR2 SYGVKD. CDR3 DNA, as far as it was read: TGTGCCATCAGTGTACTACCGGGACAGGAGAGCTCCTACGAG. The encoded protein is CAISVLPGQESSYE. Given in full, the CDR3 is CAISVLPGQESSYEQYF.

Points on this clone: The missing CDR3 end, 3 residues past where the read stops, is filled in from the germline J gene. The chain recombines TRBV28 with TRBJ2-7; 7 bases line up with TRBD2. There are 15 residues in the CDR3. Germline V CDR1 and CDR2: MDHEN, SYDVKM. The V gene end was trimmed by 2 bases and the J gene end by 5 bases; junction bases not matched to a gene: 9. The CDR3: CASSLGAGVLDEQYF. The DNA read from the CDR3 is TGTGCCAGCAGTTTAGGTGCGGGAGTCTTGGACGAG.

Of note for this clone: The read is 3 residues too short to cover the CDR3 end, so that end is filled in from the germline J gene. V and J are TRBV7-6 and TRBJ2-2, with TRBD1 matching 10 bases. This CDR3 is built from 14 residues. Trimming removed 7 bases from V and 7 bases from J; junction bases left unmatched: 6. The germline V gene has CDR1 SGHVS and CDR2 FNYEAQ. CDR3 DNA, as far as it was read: TGTGCCAGCACGCCGGGACAGGGGTTCGGGGAG. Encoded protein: CASTPGQGFGE. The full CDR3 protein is CASTPGQGFGELFF.

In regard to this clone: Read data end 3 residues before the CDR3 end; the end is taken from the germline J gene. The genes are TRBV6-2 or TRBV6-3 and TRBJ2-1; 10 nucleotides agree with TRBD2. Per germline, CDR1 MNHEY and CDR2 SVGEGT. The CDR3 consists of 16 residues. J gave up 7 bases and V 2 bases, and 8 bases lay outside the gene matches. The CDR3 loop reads CASSYPPGLAPNEQFF. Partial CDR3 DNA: TGTGCCAGCAGTTACCCTCCGGGACTAGCGCCAAATGAG.

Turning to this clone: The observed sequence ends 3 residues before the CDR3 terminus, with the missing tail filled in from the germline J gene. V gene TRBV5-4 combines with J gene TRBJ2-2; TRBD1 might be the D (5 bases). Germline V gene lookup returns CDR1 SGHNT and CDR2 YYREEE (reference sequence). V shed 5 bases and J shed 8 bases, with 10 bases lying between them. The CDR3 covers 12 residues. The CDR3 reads CASSAGSGELFF. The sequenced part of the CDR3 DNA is TGTGCCAGCAGTGCAGGGTCAGGGGAG. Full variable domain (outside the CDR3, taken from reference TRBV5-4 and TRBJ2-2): ETGVTQSPTHLIKTRGQQVTLRCSSQSGHNTVSWYQQALGQGPQFIFQYYREEENGRGNFPPRFSGLQFPNYSSELNVNALELDDSALYLCASSAGSGELFFGEGSRLTVL.

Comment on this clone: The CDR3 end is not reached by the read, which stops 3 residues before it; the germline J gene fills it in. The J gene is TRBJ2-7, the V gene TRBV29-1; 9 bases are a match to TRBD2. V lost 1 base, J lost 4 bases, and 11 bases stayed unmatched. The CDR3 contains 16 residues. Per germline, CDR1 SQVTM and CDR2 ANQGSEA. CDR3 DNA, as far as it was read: TGCAGCGTTGAAGGGAAAATGGCTAGCGGGGCATACGAG. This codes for CSVEGKMASGAYE. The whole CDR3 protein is CSVEGKMASGAYEQYF.

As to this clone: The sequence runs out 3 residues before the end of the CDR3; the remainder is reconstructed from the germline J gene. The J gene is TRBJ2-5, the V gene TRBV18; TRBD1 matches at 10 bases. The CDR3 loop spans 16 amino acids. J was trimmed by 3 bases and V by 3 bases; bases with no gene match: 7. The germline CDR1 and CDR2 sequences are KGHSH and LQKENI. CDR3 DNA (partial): TGTGCCAGCTCACCCAACTTTGGACAGGGGGAAGAGACC. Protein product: CASSPNFGQGEET. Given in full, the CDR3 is CASSPNFGQGEETQYF.

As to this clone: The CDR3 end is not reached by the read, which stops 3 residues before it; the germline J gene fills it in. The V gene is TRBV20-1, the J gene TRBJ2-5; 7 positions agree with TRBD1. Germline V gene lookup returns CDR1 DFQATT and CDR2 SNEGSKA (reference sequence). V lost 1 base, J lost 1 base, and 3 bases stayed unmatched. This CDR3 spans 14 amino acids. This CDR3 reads CSARVGDSQETQYF. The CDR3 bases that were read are TGCAGTGCTAGAGTAGGGGACAGCCAAGAGACC.

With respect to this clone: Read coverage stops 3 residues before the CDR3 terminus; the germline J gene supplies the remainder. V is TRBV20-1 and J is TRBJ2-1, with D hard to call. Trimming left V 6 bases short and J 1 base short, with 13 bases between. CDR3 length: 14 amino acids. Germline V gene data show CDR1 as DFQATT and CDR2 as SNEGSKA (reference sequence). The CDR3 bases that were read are TGCAGTGCGAATAGTGTCAGGTCCTACAATGAG. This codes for CSANSVRSYNE. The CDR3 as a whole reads CSANSVRSYNEQFF.

The CDR3 loop reads CASRLAGVRDRRNQPQHF. The part of the CDR3 DNA that was read is TGTGCAAGTCGCTTAGCGGGGGTTAGGGACAGGCGGAATCAGCCC. This chain connects TRBV7-2 to TRBJ1-5, with 8 positions matching TRBD1. With the read ending 3 residues before the CDR3 end, the germline J gene is used to fill in that end. The CDR3 is 18 amino acids. Germline V gene data show CDR1 as SGHTA and CDR2 as FQGNSA. Using reference TRBV7-2 and TRBJ1-5 for the parts outside the CDR3, the full variable domain is GAGVSQSPSNKVTEKGKDVELRCDPISGHTALYWYRQSLGQGLEFLIYFQGNSAPDKSGLPSDRFSAERTGGSVSTLTIQRTQQEDSAVYLCASRLAGVRDRRNQPQHFGDGTRLSIL.

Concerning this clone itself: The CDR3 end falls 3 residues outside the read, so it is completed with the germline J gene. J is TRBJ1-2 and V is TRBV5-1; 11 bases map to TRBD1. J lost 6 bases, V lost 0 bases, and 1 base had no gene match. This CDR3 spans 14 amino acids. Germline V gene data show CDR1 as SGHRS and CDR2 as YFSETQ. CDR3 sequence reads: CASSLGTGGDGYTF. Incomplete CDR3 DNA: TGCGCCAGCAGCTTGGGGACAGGGGGCGATGGC.

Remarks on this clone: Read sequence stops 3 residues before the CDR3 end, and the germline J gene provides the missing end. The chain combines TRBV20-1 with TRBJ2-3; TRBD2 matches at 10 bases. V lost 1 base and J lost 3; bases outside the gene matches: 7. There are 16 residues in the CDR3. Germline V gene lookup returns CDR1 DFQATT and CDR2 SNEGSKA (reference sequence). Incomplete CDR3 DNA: TGCAGTGCTAGAGGTCTAGCGGGAGAAGTGACAGATACG. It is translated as CSARGLAGEVTDT. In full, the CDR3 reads CSARGLAGEVTDTQYF.

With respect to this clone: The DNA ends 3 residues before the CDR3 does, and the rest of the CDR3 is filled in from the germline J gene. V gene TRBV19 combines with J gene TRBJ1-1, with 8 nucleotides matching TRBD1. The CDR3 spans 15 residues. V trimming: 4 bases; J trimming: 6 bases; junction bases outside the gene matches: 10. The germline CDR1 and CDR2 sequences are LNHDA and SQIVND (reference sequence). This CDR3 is CASSTPWTGKPEAFF. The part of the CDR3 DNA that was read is TGTGCCAGTAGTACCCCCTGGACAGGGAAGCCTGAA.

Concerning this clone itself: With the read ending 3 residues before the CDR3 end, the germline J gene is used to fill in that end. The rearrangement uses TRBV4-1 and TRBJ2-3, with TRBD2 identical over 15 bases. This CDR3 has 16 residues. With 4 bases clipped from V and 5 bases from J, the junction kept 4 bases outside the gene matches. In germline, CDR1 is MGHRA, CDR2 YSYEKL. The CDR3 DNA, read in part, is TGCGCCAGCAGCCGGACTAGCGGGAGGGCCGTAGATACG. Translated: CASSRTSGRAVDT. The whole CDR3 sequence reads CASSRTSGRAVDTQYF.

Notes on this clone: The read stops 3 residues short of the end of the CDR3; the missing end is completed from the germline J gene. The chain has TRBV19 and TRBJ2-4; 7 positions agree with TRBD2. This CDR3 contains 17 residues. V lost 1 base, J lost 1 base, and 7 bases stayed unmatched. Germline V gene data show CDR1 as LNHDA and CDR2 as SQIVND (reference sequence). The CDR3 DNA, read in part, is TGTGCCAGTAGTATAGGGCTCGGGCGGGAGGCCAAAAACATT. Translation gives CASSIGLGREAKNI. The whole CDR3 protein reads CASSIGLGREAKNIQYF.